This T cell receptor beta chain was recovered during a study of beta chain features in type 1 diabetes. Of note for this clone: The antigen is unknown. One end of the junction fails to match germline, which may point to a read error.

Study-level findings and limits: In all four CD4+ subsets, TCRB CDR3 length was significantly, moderately reduced in type 1 diabetes.

The authors reverse transcribed all of the isolated RNA, so sequencing captured expressed TCRB transcripts. The method was immunoSEQ multiplex PCR; TCRdb's version includes in-frame clones alone and lacks a portion of them. There are more than 200,000 clones in the sample; under 20% occur only once, and 0.065% to 0.095% lies in the top ten. The source material was naive CD4+ T cells from blood. The sequence was collected from a young man with type 1 diabetes.

DNA for the CDR3: TGTGCTAGCAGCATGGGCTCCGAAGAGACCCAGTACTTC. Translation gives CASSMGSEETQYF. V is TRBV7-7 and J is TRBJ2-5, with D unclear. Germline-derived CDR1 and CDR2 are SSHAT and FNYEAQ (reference sequence). The CDR3 extends over 13 amino acids.